This paragraph covers one T cell receptor (beta chain) sequence. Its specificity is unknown. Between the trimmed V and J ends, which lost 6 bases and 4 bases, there was a span of 16 bases. The CDR3 contains 14 residues. Germline CDR1 MNHEY, CDR2 SVGAGI. This specimen belongs to a study of cytomegalovirus exposure and HLA in healthy donors. Findings of the study overall: That first-cohort TCR clusters tended to co-occur in the roughly 130 validation repertoires was found in a later analysis. The listing of 150 to 200 TCR beta chains classed them as cytomegalovirus-associated. Among TCR sequences, most were rare, though some public TCRs appeared in many donors.

Method: immunoSEQ multiplex PCR; TCRdb's copy keeps in-frame clones and lacks some. The top ten hold roughly 2.8% of the sample, which has over 200,000 clones, 88% seen once. The clonotype comes from a woman aged 18-29 years in good health and CMV-seronegative. The material sequenced was PBMCs. The chain has TRBV6-5 and TRBJ2-7; the D is unclear. CDR3 protein: CASSHEPNPYEQYF. DNA of the CDR3: TGTGCCAGCAGCCACGAACCTAACCCTTACGAGCAGTACTTC.